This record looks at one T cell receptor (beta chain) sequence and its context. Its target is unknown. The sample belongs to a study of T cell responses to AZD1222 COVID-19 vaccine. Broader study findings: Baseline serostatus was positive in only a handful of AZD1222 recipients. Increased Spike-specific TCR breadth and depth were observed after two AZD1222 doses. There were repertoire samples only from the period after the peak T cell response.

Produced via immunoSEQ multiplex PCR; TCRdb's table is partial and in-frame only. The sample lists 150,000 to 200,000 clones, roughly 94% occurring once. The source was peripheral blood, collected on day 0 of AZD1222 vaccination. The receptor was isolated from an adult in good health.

The DNA for the CDR3 is TGTGCCAGCAGCTCCCGACTAGCGGGAGAGGGGGAGACCCAGTACTTC. It specifies CASSSRLAGEGETQYF. V gene TRBV2 combines with J gene TRBJ2-5, with 12 bases fitting TRBD2. The CDR3 sequence is 16 residues long. J was trimmed by 5 bases and V by 6 bases; bases with no gene match: 10. Germline V gene sequence: CDR1 SNHLY, CDR2 FYNNEI.